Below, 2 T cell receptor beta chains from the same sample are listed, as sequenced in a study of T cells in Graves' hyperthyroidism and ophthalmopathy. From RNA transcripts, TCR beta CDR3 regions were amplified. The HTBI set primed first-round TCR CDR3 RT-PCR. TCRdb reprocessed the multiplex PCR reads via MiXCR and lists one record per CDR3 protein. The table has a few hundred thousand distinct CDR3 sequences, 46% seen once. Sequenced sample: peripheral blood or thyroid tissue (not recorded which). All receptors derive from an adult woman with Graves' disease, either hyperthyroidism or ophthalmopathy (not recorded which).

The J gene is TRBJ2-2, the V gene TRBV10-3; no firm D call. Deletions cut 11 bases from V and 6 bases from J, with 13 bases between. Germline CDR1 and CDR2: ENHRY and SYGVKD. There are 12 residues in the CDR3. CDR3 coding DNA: TGTGCCGTTAGTGAGTCCCCCGGGGAGCTGTTTTTT. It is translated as CAVSESPGELFF.

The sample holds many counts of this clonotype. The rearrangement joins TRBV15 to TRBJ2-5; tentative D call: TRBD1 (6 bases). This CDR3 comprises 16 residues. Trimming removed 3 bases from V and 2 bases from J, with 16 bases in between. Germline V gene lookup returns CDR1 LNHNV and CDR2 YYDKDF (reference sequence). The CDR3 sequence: CATSRFRTATQETQYF. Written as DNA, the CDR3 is TGTGCCACCAGCAGGTTTAGGACAGCTACTCAAGAGACCCAGTACTTC.